What follows are 32 T cell receptor beta chains derived from one specimen sequenced in a study of T-cell memory formation after mild COVID-19. TCRdb recomputed calls from the 5' RACE reads with MiXCR, one row per CDR3 protein. Altogether about 560,000 distinct CDR3 sequences are present, roughly 22% being singletons, with the ten largest covering under 8.5%. Sequencing used PBMCs or a T cell subset sorted from them (not recorded which). All receptors come from an adult woman who had mild COVID-19 (a few samples of this study predate the infection). Cell type and time point are not known.

This clonotype was counted only a few times. The chain combines TRBV7-9 with TRBJ2-3; TRBD2 is a possible D gene (5 bases). This CDR3 is 15 amino acids long. Germline CDR1 is SEHNR and CDR2 is FQNEAQ (reference sequence). Trimming shortened V by 5 bases and J by 0 bases, and 12 bases separated the two germline ends. The CDR3 DNA reads as TGTGCCAGCAGCCCCCATGGCGGGAGCACAGATACGCAGTATTTT. This gives the protein CASSPHGGSTDTQYF.

The chain joins TRBV7-9 to TRBJ1-1, with 7 bases lining up with TRBD1. The CDR3 totals 15 residues. Germline V gene sequence: CDR1 SEHNR, CDR2 FQNEAQ (reference sequence). The V segment lost 5 bases and the J segment 6 bases; nucleotides outside the gene matches: 12. The CDR3 DNA sequence: TGTGCCAGCAGCCCCCCCCCGACAGGGATCCCTGAAGCTTTCTTT. Translation gives CASSPPPTGIPEAFF.

J is TRBJ1-5 and V is TRBV24-1; 9 bases line up with TRBD1. V lost 2 bases, J lost 12 bases, and 10 bases stayed unmatched. The CDR3 length is 15 residues. Germline V lookup: CDR1 KGHDR, CDR2 SFDVKD. The CDR3 DNA reads TGTGCCACCAGTGATTCGAGGACAGGGGATGAGGACCAGCATTTT. This encodes CATSDSRTGDEDQHF.

This clonotype occurred a few times. The J gene is TRBJ2-1, the V gene TRBV3-1; no firm D call. CDR1 is LGHDT, CDR2 YNNKEL, per germline (reference sequence). V lost 2 bases, J lost 6 bases, and 11 bases lay in between. CDR3 length: 14 amino acids. Written as DNA, the CDR3 is TGTGCCAGCAGCCAATACGGAGAAGGCAATGAGCAGTTCTTC. Protein: CASSQYGEGNEQFF.

CDR3 sequence: CASKTGALYNEQFF. The CDR3 region has the DNA TGTGCCAGCAAAACAGGGGCCCTGTACAATGAGCAGTTCTTC. The chain is built from TRBV5-4 and TRBJ2-1; 7 positions match TRBD1. V dropped 6 bases and J dropped 4; count of bases not matched to a gene: 7. CDR1 is SGHNT, CDR2 YYREEE, per germline (reference sequence). The CDR3 sequence is 14 residues long.

This clonotype was found a few times. J is TRBJ2-7 and V is TRBV6-5; 10 nucleotides line up with TRBD1. V was clipped by 0 bases and J by 2 bases; unmatched bases: 7. The CDR3 sequence is 17 residues long. CDR1 is MNHEY and CDR2 is SVGAGI in the germline V gene. The CDR3 here is CASSYSWGDRGAYEQYF. The DNA for the CDR3 is TGTGCCAGCAGTTACTCGTGGGGGGACAGGGGAGCCTACGAGCAGTACTTC.

A few counts support this clonotype. V is TRBV12-3 or TRBV12-4 and J is TRBJ2-3, with TRBD2 matching over 9 bases. J lost 1 base, V lost 7 bases, and 9 bases had no gene match. This CDR3 comprises 16 residues. The CDR3 nucleotides are TGTGCCAGCAAACTCCGATCTAGCGGGGGCACAGATACGCAGTATTTT. It codes for CASKLRSSGGTDTQYF.

This clonotype has just a few counts. The rearrangement links TRBV6-1 to TRBJ2-1; 13 bases map to TRBD2. The trim removed 5 bases at V and 0 bases at J, leaving 7 bases unmatched. The V gene's germline CDR1 is MNHNS and CDR2 SASEGT. This CDR3 comprises 18 residues. CDR3 sequence (DNA): TGTGCCAGCAGTCAGGGACTAGCGGGGCCCACCTCCTACAATGAGCAGTTCTTC. Its translation: CASSQGLAGPTSYNEQFF.

The chain carries TRBV3-1 and TRBJ1-5, with D unresolved. This CDR3 has 14 amino acids. V was shortened by 4 bases and J by 0 bases, with 7 bases between the two germline ends. CDR1 and CDR2 from the germline V gene are LGHDT and YNNKEL (reference sequence). The CDR3 region is CASSPINSNQPQHF. Written as DNA, the CDR3 is TGTGCCAGCAGCCCTATCAATAGCAATCAGCCCCAGCATTTT.

The chain employs TRBV30 and TRBJ1-4; D call uncertain. The length of the CDR3 is 13 residues. Germline V gene data show CDR1 as GTSNPN and CDR2 as SVGIG (reference sequence). V dropped 2 bases and J dropped 8 bases, with 12 bases sitting between them. The CDR3 protein is CAWSSVSGEKLFF. The CDR3 DNA reads as TGTGCCTGGAGTAGCGTCAGCGGGGAAAAACTGTTTTTT. Based on the CDR3 plus reference TRBV30 and TRBJ1-4, the full variable domain is SQTIHQWPATLVQPVGSPLSLECTVEGTSNPNLYWYRQAAGRGLQLLFYSVGIGQISSEVPQNLSASRPQDRQFILSSKKLLLSDSGFYLCAWSSVSGEKLFFGSGTQLSVL.

This clonotype occurred a few times. The chain combines TRBV29-1 with TRBJ1-2; D unresolved. V gave up 6 bases and J gave up 5 bases, with 7 bases separating them. The CDR3 is 10 residues long. Germline lookup yields CDR1 SQVTM and CDR2 ANQGSEA. The CDR3 loop reads CSVALYGYTF. The CDR3 nucleotides are TGCAGCGTAGCCTTATATGGCTACACCTTC.

There are a few counts of this clonotype. The chain is built from TRBV12-3 or TRBV12-4 and TRBJ2-5; no clear D. The CDR3 sequence is 14 residues long. V was shortened by 3 bases and J by 1 base, with 9 bases between the two germline ends. CDR3 bases: TGTGCCAGCAGTTTTGTACAGCGCCAAGAGACCCAGTACTTC. Protein sequence: CASSFVQRQETQYF.

This chain links TRBV5-1 with TRBJ2-1; D remains unclear. The ends were cut back, 4 bases at V and 5 bases at J, with 19 bases in the middle. Germline V CDR1 and CDR2: SGHRS, YFSETQ. The CDR3 has 16 residues. The CDR3 spells CASSPPTAFSHNEQFF. The CDR3 coding sequence is TGCGCCAGCAGCCCCCCCACAGCGTTTTCTCACAATGAGCAGTTCTTC. Together with reference TRBV5-1 and TRBJ2-1, the CDR3 gives the full variable domain: KAGVTQTPRYLIKTRGQQVTLSCSPISGHRSVSWYQQTPGQGLQFLFEYFSETQRNKGNFPGRFSGRQFSNSRSEMNVSTLELGDSALYLCASSPPTAFSHNEQFFGPGTRLTVL.

There are many counts of this clonotype. The chain is built from TRBV7-9 and TRBJ2-1; 7 bases align to TRBD2. The germline V gene encodes CDR1 SEHNR and CDR2 FQNEAQ (reference sequence). J lost 6 bases, V lost 5 bases, and 10 bases had no gene match. This CDR3 is 15 amino acids long. CDR3 loop: CASSQPGLFSNEQFF. CDR3 nucleotides: TGTGCCAGCAGCCAACCGGGACTATTTAGCAATGAGCAGTTCTTC.

The chain employs TRBV7-8 and TRBJ2-7, with D possibly called TRBD1 or TRBD2 (5 bases each). CDR3 length equals 13 residues. CDR1 is SGHVS, CDR2 FQNEAQ, per germline. V was pared by 5 bases and J by 6 bases, with 14 bases between. As DNA, the CDR3 is TGTGCCAGCAGCCCCGGCCGGGGCGGCGAGCAGTACTTC. Translating gives CASSPGRGGEQYF.

The CDR3 spells CASSRDWRTDTQYF. In DNA form, the CDR3 reads TGTGCCAGCAGCCGCGACTGGCGCACAGATACGCAGTATTTT. The chain recombines TRBV7-2 with TRBJ2-3; no clear D. V dropped 5 bases and J dropped 1 base, with 10 bases sitting between them. The germline V gene encodes CDR1 SGHTA and CDR2 FQGNSA. The CDR3 length is 14 residues.

This clonotype was seen a handful of times. This chain connects TRBV7-9 to TRBJ2-7; D is ambiguous. The CDR3 sequence is 14 residues long. The V and J ends lost 1 base and 2 bases respectively, with 9 bases between them. The germline CDR1 and CDR2 sequences are SEHNR and FQNEAQ (reference sequence). CDR3 in DNA: TGTGCCAGCAGCTTAGACTCCAGGACCTACGAGCAGTACTTC. Translation gives CASSLDSRTYEQYF.

This clonotype was found many times. The chain employs TRBV6-5 and TRBJ2-7; weak D call: TRBD2 (6 bases). V was trimmed by 4 bases and J by 0 bases, leaving 16 bases between them. The CDR3 length is 16 residues. Per germline, CDR1 MNHEY and CDR2 SVGAGI. CDR3 in DNA: TGTGCCAGCAGTTGGCTTGCTCTGGGGGGCTCCTACGAGCAGTACTTC. As protein: CASSWLALGGSYEQYF.

This clonotype was detected a few times. V gene TRBV2 combines with J gene TRBJ1-2, with TRBD1 matching 9 bases. V shed 8 bases and J 5 bases; nucleotides not matched to a gene: 3. Germline-derived CDR1 and CDR2 are SNHLY and FYNNEI. The CDR3 is 12 residues long. The CDR3 DNA is TGTGCCAGCCGGGACAGGGCTTATGGCTACACCTTC. It is translated as CASRDRAYGYTF.

The chain joins TRBV18 to TRBJ1-1, with TRBD1 as a possible D gene (5 bases). V was clipped by 5 bases and J by 3 bases, with 16 bases between them. CDR1 is KGHSH, CDR2 LQKENI, per germline. CDR3 length equals 15 residues. CDR3 in DNA: TGTGCCAGCTCAAGCGTTTGGGGGTTGGACACTGAAGCTTTCTTT. Translating gives CASSSVWGLDTEAFF.

The table lists this clonotype with a few counts. The genes are TRBV9 and TRBJ1-2, with a weak D call TRBD1 (6 bases). The CDR3 covers 13 residues. The germline CDR1 and CDR2 sequences are SGDLS and YYNGEE. V shed 2 bases and J shed 5 bases, with 10 bases lying between them. This chain's CDR3 is CASSVTGEYGYTF. The CDR3, as DNA: TGTGCCAGCAGCGTGACAGGAGAGTATGGCTACACCTTC.

The V gene is TRBV11-3, the J gene TRBJ2-1; the D call may be TRBD1 or TRBD2 (6 bases each). V lost 8 bases to trimming and J lost 5 bases, with 16 bases between them. Per the germline V gene, CDR1 is SGHNT and CDR2 is YENEEA. The CDR3 extends over 14 amino acids. The DNA for the CDR3 is TGTGCCAGCGGGGGGACGGCAGGGGACAATGAGCAGTTCTTC. Its protein is CASGGTAGDNEQFF.

V and J are TRBV6-2 or TRBV6-3 and TRBJ2-2, with TRBD1 matching 11 bases. The V segment lost 7 bases and the J segment 3 bases; nucleotides outside the gene matches: 7. The germline V gene encodes CDR1 MNHEY and CDR2 SVGEGT. The CDR3 runs 16 residues. The CDR3: CASKMPGQGDTGELFF. DNA for the CDR3: TGTGCCAGCAAAATGCCGGGACAGGGGGACACCGGGGAGCTGTTTTTT.

This clonotype was observed a single time. The genes are TRBV12-3 or TRBV12-4 and TRBJ2-5, with D perhaps matching TRBD1 (7 bases). Trimming left V 6 bases short and J 2 bases short, with 16 bases between. This CDR3 region has 15 residues. CDR3 residues: CASSRYRGGQETQYF. The CDR3 nucleotides are TGTGCCAGCAGCCGGTACAGGGGAGGACAAGAGACCCAGTACTTC.

This chain uses TRBV29-1 with TRBJ2-3; unclear D gene. This CDR3 has 14 amino acids. Trimming left V 8 bases short and J 0 bases short, with 15 bases between. From germline, CDR1 is SQVTM and CDR2 ANQGSEA. The CDR3 DNA is TGCAGCCAGGTCGGGTTTTCTAGCACAGATACGCAGTATTTT. It encodes CSQVGFSSTDTQYF.

The rearrangement joins TRBV20-1 to TRBJ2-4, with D unresolved. CDR3 length: 14 residues. V was shortened by 1 base and J by 8 bases, with 15 bases between the two germline ends. Germline loops: CDR1 DFQATT, CDR2 SNEGSKA (reference sequence). CDR3 bases: TGCAGTGCTAGAGCCTCTCCCAATTCGTACATTCAGTACTTC. It yields the protein CSARASPNSYIQYF.

This clonotype appeared a few times. V gene TRBV5-1 combines with J gene TRBJ1-1; unclear D gene. Trimming cost V 4 bases and J 0 bases, with 10 bases left between them. This CDR3 is 14 amino acids long. Germline V gene data show CDR1 as SGHRS and CDR2 as YFSETQ. The CDR3 loop reads CASSPAILNTEAFF. The CDR3 coding sequence is TGCGCCAGCAGCCCGGCAATTCTGAACACTGAAGCTTTCTTT.

This clonotype occurred a few times. The chain uses TRBV20-1 and TRBJ2-5; D could derive from TRBD1 or TRBD2 (7 bases each). The V end was cut by 2 bases, the J end by 2 bases, with 15 bases between. Germline V gives CDR1 DFQATT, CDR2 SNEGSKA (reference sequence). The CDR3 covers 15 residues. The CDR3 DNA reads TGCAGTGCTAGAAGTCAGGGGGGGGGACAAGAGACCCAGTACTTC. Translating gives CSARSQGGGQETQYF.

The rearrangement links TRBV5-1 to TRBJ2-1; perhaps TRBD2 as D (6 bases). The CDR3 loop spans 16 amino acids. CDR1 and CDR2 (germline): SGHRS, YFSETQ. Trimming shortened V by 0 bases and J by 4 bases, and 14 bases separated the two germline ends. CDR3 residues: CASSLASSGSYNEQFF. Written as DNA, the CDR3 is TGCGCCAGCAGCTTGGCCTCAAGCGGGTCATACAATGAGCAGTTCTTC.

The CDR3 protein is CSASRRGSTGELFF. The DNA of the CDR3 is TGCAGTGCTAGTCGTCGGGGTAGCACCGGGGAGCTGTTTTTT. The V and J genes are TRBV20-1 and TRBJ2-2; maybe TRBD2 (5 bases). Between the trimmed V and J ends, which lost 3 bases and 4 bases, there was a span of 12 bases. The CDR3 totals 14 residues. Germline V lookup: CDR1 DFQATT, CDR2 SNEGSKA (reference sequence).

This clonotype was observed a few times. This chain links TRBV5-1 with TRBJ2-7; 7 bases are a match to TRBD1. Trimming took 1 base from V and 6 from J; bases not matched to a gene: 1. The germline CDR1 and CDR2 sequences are SGHRS and YFSETQ. This CDR3 is 12 amino acids long. CDR3 amino acids: CASSLRGREQYF. The CDR3 bases are TGCGCCAGCAGCTTGAGGGGGCGCGAGCAGTACTTC.

This clonotype turned up a few times. V and J are TRBV7-8 and TRBJ2-6, with D possibly matching TRBD2 (6 bases). V lost 4 bases, J lost 1 base, and 17 bases lay in between. Germline CDR1 is SGHVS and CDR2 is FQNEAQ. The CDR3 sequence is 18 residues long. The DNA for the CDR3 is TGTGCCAGCAGCTACGGAGTACGGAGGGAATCTGGGGCCAACGTCCTGACTTTC. Protein product: CASSYGVRRESGANVLTF.